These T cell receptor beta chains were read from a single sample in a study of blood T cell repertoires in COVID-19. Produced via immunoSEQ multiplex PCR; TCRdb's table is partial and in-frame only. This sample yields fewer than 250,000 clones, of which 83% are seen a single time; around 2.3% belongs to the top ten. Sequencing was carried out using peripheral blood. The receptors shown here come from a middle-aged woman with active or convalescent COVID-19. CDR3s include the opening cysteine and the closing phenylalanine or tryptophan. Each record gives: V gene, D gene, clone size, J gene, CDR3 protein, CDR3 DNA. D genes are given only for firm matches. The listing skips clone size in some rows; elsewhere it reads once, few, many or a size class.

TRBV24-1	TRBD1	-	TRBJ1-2	CATSDWTGGAYGYTF	TGTGCCACCAGTGATTGGACAGGGGGCGCCTATGGCTACACCTTC
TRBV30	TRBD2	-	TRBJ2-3	CAWTGGQTSTDTQYF	TGTGCCTGGACGGGGGGGCAGACTAGCACAGATACGCAGTATTTT
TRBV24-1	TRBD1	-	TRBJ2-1	CATSDSRDSLSALFNEQFF	TGTGCCACCAGTGATTCCCGGGACAGTTTAAGCGCCCTCTTCAATGAGCAGTTCTTC
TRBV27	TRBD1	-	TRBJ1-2	CASSLSVDRALANYGYTF	TGTGCCAGCAGTTTATCGGTGGACAGGGCCCTAGCTAACTATGGCTACACCTTC
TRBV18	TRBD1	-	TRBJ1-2	CASSRTGSSYGYTF	TGTGCCAGCTCACGGACAGGCAGCTCGTATGGCTACACCTTC
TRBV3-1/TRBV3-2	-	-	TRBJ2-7	CASSLNYEQYF	TGTGCCAGCAGCCTTAACTACGAGCAGTACTTC
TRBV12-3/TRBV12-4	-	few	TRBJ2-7	CASRRDSYEQYF	TGTGCCAGCAGGCGGGACAGCTACGAGCAGTACTTC
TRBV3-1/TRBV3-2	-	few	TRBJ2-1	CASSPLYTANNEQFF	TGTGCCAGCAGCCCGCTATACACAGCTAACAATGAGCAGTTCTTC
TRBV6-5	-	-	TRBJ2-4	CASSRERTGGNIQYF	TGTGCCAGCAGTCGGGAGAGGACAGGAGGGAACATTCAGTACTTC
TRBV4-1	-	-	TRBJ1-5	CASSPWEGFSTNQPQHF	TGCGCCAGCAGCCCGTGGGAGGGATTCTCTACCAATCAGCCCCAGCATTTT
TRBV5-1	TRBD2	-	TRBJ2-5	CASSSNPIAGAQETQYF	TGCGCCAGCAGCTCCAATCCCATAGCGGGAGCCCAAGAGACCCAGTACTTC
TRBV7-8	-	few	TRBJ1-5	CASSLERYSNQPQHF	TGTGCCAGCAGCTTAGAACGGTATAGCAATCAGCCCCAGCATTTT
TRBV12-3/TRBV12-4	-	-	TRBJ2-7	CASSTREAEQYF	TGTGCCAGCAGTACACGAGAGGCGGAGCAGTACTTC
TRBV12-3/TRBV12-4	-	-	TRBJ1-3	CASTYTPGPTIYF	TGTGCCAGCACCTATACACCAGGGCCTACCATATATTTT
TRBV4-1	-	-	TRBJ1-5	CASSHPAHRVEPQHF	TGCGCCAGCAGCCACCCCGCACACAGGGTAGAGCCCCAGCATTTT
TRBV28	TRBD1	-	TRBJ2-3	CASSDPGQGANTQYF	TGTGCCAGCAGTGATCCGGGACAGGGGGCGAATACGCAGTATTTT
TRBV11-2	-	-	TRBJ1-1	CASSPDSMNTEAFF	TGTGCCAGCAGCCCGGACAGCATGAACACTGAAGCTTTCTTT
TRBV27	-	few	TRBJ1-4	CASSFGQGNEKLFF	TGTGCCAGCAGTTTTGGGCAGGGGAATGAAAAACTGTTTTTT
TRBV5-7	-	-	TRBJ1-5	CASRPKTQPQHF	TGTGCCAGCAGGCCTAAAACTCAGCCCCAGCATTTT
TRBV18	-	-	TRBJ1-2	CASSPDSLNYGYTF	TGTGCCAGCTCACCGGACAGTCTAAACTATGGCTACACCTTC
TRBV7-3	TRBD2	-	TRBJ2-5	CASSLLAGGLSETQYF	TGTGCCAGCAGCTTATTAGCGGGGGGGCTTTCAGAGACCCAGTACTTC
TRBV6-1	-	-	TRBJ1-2	CASSEAGAPGDGYTF	TGTGCCAGCAGTGAGGCGGGGGCGCCGGGGGATGGCTACACCTTC
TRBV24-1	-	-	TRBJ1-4	CATSLPAAGRSTNEKLFF	TGTGCCACCAGCCTCCCCGCGGCAGGGCGGTCAACTAATGAAAAACTGTTTTTT
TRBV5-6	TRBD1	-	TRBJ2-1	CASTFMTGTGGYNEQFF	TGTGCCAGCACCTTTATGACGGGGACAGGGGGATACAATGAGCAGTTCTTC
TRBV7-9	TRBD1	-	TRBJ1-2	CASSLTGWGQGYTF	TGTGCCAGCAGCTTGACAGGGTGGGGACAGGGCTACACCTTC
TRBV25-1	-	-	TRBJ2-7	CASSNTTGTASSYEQYF	TGTGCCAGCAGCAACACAACAGGGACCGCGAGCTCCTACGAGCAGTACTTC
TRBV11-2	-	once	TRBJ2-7	CASSLTGSNEQYF	TGTGCCAGCAGCTTAACAGGGAGCAACGAGCAGTACTTC
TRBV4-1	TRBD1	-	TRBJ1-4	CASSQTGPLFF	TGCGCCAGCAGCCAGACAGGGCCACTGTTTTTT
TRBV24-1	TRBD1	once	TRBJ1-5	CATSDSRGVQPQHF	TGTGCCACCAGTGATTCCAGGGGGGTACAGCCCCAGCATTTT
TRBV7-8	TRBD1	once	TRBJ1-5	CASSSGQAGNQPQHF	TGTGCCAGCAGCTCGGGACAGGCCGGAAATCAGCCCCAGCATTTT
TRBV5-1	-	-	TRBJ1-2	CASSLDGQIYYGYTF	TGCGCCAGCAGCTTGGACGGACAGATATACTATGGCTACACCTTC